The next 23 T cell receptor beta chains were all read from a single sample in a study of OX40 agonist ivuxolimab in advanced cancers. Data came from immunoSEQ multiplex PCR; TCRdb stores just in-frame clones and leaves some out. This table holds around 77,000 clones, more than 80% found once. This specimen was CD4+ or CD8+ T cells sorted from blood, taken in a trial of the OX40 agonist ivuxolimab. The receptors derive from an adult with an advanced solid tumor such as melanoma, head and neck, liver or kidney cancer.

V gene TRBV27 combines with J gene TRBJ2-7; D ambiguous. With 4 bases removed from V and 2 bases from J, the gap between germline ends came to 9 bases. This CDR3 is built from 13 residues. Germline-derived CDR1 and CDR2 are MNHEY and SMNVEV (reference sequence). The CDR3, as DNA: TGTGCCAGCAGTTCATACAGACCCTACGAGCAGTACTTC. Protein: CASSSYRPYEQYF.

The CDR3 nucleotides read TGTGCCAGCAGCCAAGGACAGGGCTACACCTTC. Translated: CASSQGQGYTF. The chain uses TRBV7-8 and TRBJ1-2, with TRBD1 as a possible D gene (6 bases). The germline V gene encodes CDR1 SGHVS and CDR2 FQNEAQ. The CDR3 has 11 residues. Trimming removed 5 bases from V and 8 bases from J, with 9 bases in between.

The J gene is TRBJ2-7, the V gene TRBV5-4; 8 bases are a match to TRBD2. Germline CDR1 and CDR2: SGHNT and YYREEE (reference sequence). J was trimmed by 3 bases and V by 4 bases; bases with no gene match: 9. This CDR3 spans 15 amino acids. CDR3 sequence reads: CASSPGGEGRYEQYF. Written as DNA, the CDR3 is TGTGCCAGCAGCCCGGGGGGGGAGGGCCGCTACGAGCAGTACTTC.

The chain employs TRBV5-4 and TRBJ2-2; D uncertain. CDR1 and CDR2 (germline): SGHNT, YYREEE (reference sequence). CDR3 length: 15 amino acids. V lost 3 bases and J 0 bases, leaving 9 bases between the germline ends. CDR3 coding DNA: TGTGCCAGCAGCTCGGGTTGGACGAACACCGGGGAGCTGTTTTTT. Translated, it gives CASSSGWTNTGELFF.

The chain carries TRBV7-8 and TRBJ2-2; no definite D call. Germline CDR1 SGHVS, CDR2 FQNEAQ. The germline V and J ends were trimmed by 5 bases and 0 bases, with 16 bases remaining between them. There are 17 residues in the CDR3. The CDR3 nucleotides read TGTGCCAGCAGCCCCCTGTCCATCCGCGCGAACACCGGGGAGCTGTTTTTT. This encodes CASSPLSIRANTGELFF.

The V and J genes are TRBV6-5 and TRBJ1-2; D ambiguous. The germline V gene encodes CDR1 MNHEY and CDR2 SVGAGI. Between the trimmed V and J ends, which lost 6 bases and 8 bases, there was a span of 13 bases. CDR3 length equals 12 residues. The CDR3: CASSNTGAGYTF. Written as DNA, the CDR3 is TGTGCCAGCAGCAACACTGGAGCCGGCTACACCTTC.

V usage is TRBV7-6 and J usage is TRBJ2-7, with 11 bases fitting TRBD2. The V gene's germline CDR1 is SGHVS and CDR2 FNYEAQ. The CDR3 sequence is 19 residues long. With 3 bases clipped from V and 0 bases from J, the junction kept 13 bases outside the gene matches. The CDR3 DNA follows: TGTGCCAGCAGCTTTGGGGCGGCTAGCGGGAGGATGGGCTCCTACGAGCAGTACTTC. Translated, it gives CASSFGAASGRMGSYEQYF.

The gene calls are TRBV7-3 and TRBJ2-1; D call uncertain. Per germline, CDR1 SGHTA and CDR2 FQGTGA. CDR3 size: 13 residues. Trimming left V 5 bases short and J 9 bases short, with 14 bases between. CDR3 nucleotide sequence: TGTGCCAGCAGCCAGACCATGGTGGGTGAGCAGTTCTTC. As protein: CASSQTMVGEQFF.

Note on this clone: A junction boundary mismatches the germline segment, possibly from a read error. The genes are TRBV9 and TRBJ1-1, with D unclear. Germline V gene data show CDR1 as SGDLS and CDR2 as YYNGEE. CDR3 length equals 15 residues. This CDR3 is CASGVVSEGWTEAFF. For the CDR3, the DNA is TGTGCCAGCGGCGTAGTTAGTGAGGGTTGGACTGAAGCTTTCTTT.

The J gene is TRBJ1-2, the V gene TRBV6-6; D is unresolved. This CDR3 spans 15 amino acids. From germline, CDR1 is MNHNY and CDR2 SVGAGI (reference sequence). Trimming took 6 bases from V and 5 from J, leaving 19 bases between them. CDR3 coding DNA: TGTGCCAGCAGAGCAAATGAGGCCGGGGATTATGGCTACACCTTC. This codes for CASRANEAGDYGYTF.

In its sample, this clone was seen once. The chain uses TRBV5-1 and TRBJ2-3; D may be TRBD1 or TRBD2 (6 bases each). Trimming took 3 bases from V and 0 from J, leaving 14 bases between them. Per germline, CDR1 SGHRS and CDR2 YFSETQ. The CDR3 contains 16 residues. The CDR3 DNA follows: TGCGCCAGCAGCTACTCAGGGGACTCAAGCACAGATACGCAGTATTTT. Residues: CASSYSGDSSTDTQYF.

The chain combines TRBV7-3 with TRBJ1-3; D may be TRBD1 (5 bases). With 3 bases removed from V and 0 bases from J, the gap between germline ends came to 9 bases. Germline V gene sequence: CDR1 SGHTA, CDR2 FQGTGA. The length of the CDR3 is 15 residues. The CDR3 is CASSFSQGSGNTIYF. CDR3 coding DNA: TGTGCCAGCAGCTTCTCTCAGGGCTCTGGAAACACCATATATTTT.

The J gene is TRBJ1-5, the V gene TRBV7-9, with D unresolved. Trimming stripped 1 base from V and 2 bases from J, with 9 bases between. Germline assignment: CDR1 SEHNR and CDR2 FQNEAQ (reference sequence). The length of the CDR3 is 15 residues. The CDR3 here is CASSLVAGGNQPQHF. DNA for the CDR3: TGTGCCAGCAGCTTAGTCGCGGGAGGCAATCAGCCCCAGCATTTT.

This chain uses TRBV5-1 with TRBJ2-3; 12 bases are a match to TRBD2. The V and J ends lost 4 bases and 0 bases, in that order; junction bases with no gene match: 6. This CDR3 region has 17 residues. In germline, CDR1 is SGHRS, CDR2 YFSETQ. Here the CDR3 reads CASSLYLAGGSTDTQYF. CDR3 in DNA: TGCGCCAGCAGCCTATACCTAGCGGGAGGGAGCACAGATACGCAGTATTTT.

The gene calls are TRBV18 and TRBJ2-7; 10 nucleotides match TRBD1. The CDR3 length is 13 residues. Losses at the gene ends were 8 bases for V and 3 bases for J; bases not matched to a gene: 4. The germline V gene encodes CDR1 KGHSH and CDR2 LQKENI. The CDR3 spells CASRTGGHYEQYF. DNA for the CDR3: TGTGCCAGCCGGACAGGGGGGCACTACGAGCAGTACTTC. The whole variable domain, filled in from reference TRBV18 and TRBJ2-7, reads NAGVMQNPRHLVRRRGQEARLRCSPMKGHSHVYWYRQLPEEGLKFMVYLQKENIIDESGMPKERFSAEFPKEGPSILRIQQVVRGDSAAYFCASRTGGHYEQYFGPGTRLTVT.

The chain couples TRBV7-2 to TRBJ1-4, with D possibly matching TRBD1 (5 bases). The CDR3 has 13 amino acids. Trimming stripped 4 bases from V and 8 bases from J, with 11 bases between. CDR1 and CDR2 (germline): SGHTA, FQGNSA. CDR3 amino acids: CASSSSGTEKLFF. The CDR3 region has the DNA TGTGCCAGCAGCTCCTCCGGGACCGAAAAACTGTTTTTT. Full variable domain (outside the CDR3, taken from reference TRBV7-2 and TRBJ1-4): GAGVSQSPSNKVTEKGKDVELRCDPISGHTALYWYRQSLGQGLEFLIYFQGNSAPDKSGLPSDRFSAERTGGSVSTLTIQRTQQEDSAVYLCASSSSGTEKLFFGSGTQLSVL.

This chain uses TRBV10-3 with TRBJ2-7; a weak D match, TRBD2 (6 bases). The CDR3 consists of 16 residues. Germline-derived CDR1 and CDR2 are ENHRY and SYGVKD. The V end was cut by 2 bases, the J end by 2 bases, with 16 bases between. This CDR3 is CAISEKDRDSTYEQYF. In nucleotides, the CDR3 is TGTGCCATCAGTGAGAAGGACCGGGACTCAACCTACGAGCAGTACTTC.

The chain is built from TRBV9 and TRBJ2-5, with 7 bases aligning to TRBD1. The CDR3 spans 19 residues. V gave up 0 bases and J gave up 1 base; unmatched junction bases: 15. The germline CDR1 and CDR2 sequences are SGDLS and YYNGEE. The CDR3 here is CASSVEVTGERRPQETQYF. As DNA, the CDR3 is TGTGCCAGCAGCGTAGAGGTAACAGGGGAGAGACGACCCCAAGAGACCCAGTACTTC.

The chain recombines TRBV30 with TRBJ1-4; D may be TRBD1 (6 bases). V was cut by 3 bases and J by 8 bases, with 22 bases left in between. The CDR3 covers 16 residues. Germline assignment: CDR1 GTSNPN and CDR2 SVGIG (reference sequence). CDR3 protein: CAWSKIGTGIGEKLFF. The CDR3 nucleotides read TGTGCCTGGAGCAAAATAGGAACAGGGATAGGGGAAAAACTGTTTTTT.

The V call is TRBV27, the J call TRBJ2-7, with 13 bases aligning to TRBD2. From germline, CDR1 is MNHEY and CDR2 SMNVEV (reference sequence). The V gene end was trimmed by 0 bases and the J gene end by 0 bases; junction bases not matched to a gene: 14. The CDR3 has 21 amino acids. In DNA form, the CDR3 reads TGTGCCAGCAGTTTATCGAGGGAGGGACTAGCGGGAACTCGAAGCTCCTACGAGCAGTACTTC. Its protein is CASSLSREGLAGTRSSYEQYF.

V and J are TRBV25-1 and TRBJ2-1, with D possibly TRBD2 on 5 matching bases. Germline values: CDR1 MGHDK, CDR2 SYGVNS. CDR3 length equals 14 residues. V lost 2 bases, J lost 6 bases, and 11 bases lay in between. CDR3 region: CASSEPRSGNEQFF. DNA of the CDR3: TGTGCCAGCAGTGAACCAAGGAGCGGCAATGAGCAGTTCTTC.

CDR3 amino acids: CAWSDPGVREKLFF. Written as DNA, the CDR3 is TGTGCCTGGAGTGACCCCGGGGTTCGGGAAAAACTGTTTTTT. This rearrangement joins TRBV30 to TRBJ1-4; D is ambiguous. Trimming shortened V by 1 base and J by 8 bases, and 14 bases separated the two germline ends. CDR1 is GTSNPN and CDR2 is SVGIG in the germline V gene (reference sequence). The CDR3 contains 14 residues.

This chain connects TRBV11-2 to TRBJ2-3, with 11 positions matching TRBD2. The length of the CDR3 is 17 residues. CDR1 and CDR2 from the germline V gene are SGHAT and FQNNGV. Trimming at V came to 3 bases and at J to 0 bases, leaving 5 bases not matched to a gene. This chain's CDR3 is CASSFLAGGRSTDTQYF. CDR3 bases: TGTGCCAGCAGCTTTCTAGCGGGAGGCCGGAGCACAGATACGCAGTATTTT.